The 10 T cell receptor beta chains below were found in one sample sequenced in a study of blood T cell repertoires in COVID-19. The table came from immunoSEQ multiplex PCR; TCRdb's copy has only in-frame clones and leaves some out. The table shows 150,000 to 200,000 clones, with around 82% occurring only once. Sequenced input: peripheral blood. The receptors originated from a man aged 55 to 69 with active or convalescent COVID-19.

This clone showed up just a few times. The chain couples TRBV7-2 to TRBJ2-7; maybe TRBD2 (6 bases). Trimming took 4 bases from V and 2 from J, leaving 12 bases between them. Germline V gives CDR1 SGHTA, CDR2 FQGNSA. CDR3 length: 14 amino acids. DNA for the CDR3: TGTGCCAGCAGCTCCGGCGGGGACCCCTACGAGCAGTACTTC. Protein product: CASSSGGDPYEQYF.

This chain uses TRBV18 with TRBJ1-1; possible D gene TRBD1, 6 bases. CDR1 KGHSH and CDR2 LQKENI come from the germline V gene. This CDR3 has 15 amino acids. Trimming left V 3 bases short and J 1 base short, with 12 bases between. The CDR3: CASSPSRQENTEAFF. Here the CDR3 DNA reads TGTGCCAGCTCACCTTCGCGACAGGAGAACACTGAAGCTTTCTTT.

This chain connects TRBV7-2 to TRBJ2-5; TRBD2 matches at 8 bases. This CDR3 region has 15 residues. Germline V gene lookup returns CDR1 SGHTA and CDR2 FQGNSA. V trimming: 5 bases; J trimming: 4 bases; junction bases outside the gene matches: 9. The CDR3 DNA reads as TGTGCCAGCAGCCCCGGGACTAGAGTAATAGAGACCCAGTACTTC. Protein: CASSPGTRVIETQYF.

The V call is TRBV9, the J call TRBJ1-1; no clear D. The CDR3 extends over 14 amino acids. The germline gives CDR1 SGDLS, CDR2 YYNGEE. Trimming shortened V by 0 bases and J by 1 base, and 7 bases separated the two germline ends. The DNA for the CDR3 is TGTGCCAGCAGCGTAGTTCTCTCGAACACTGAAGCTTTCTTT. Amino acid sequence: CASSVVLSNTEAFF.

V gene TRBV2 combines with J gene TRBJ2-5, with D unclear. This CDR3 region has 13 residues. The germline V and J ends were trimmed by 4 bases and 2 bases, with 8 bases remaining between them. Germline CDR1 reads SNHLY; CDR2 reads FYNNEI. The CDR3 sequence: CASSALYQETQYF. The DNA for the CDR3 is TGTGCCAGCAGTGCGTTATATCAAGAGACCCAGTACTTC. Full variable domain (missing parts from reference TRBV2 and TRBJ2-5): EPEVTQTPSHQVTQMGQEVILRCVPISNHLYFYWYRQILGQKVEFLVSFYNNEISEKSEIFDDQFSVERPDGSNFTLKIRSTKLEDSAMYFCASSALYQETQYFGPGTRLLVL.

In its sample, this clone was seen a few times. This rearrangement joins TRBV7-9 to TRBJ1-2; 8 bases fit TRBD1. CDR1 is SEHNR, CDR2 FQNEAQ, per germline (reference sequence). V lost 5 bases and J lost 2; bases outside the gene matches: 10. The CDR3 sequence is 16 residues long. The CDR3 loop is CASSELTGERNYGYTF. Here the CDR3 DNA reads TGTGCCAGCAGCGAACTGACAGGGGAGAGAAACTATGGCTACACCTTC.

The gene calls are TRBV7-9 and TRBJ2-7; no firm D call. CDR1 and CDR2 from the germline V gene are SEHNR and FQNEAQ (reference sequence). The V gene lost 1 base and the J gene lost 2 bases, with 6 bases spanning the gap. The CDR3 extends over 13 amino acids. This CDR3 reads CASSLDLAYEQYF. Here the CDR3 DNA reads TGTGCCAGCAGCTTAGACTTGGCCTACGAGCAGTACTTC.

This rearrangement joins TRBV7-2 to TRBJ1-2; unclear D gene. V was shortened by 0 bases and J by 4 bases, with 12 bases between the two germline ends. The CDR3 length is 15 residues. Germline CDR1 SGHTA, CDR2 FQGNSA. For the CDR3, the DNA is TGTGCCAGCAGCTTAGCGCACCAGATGATCTATGGCTACACCTTC. The encoded protein is CASSLAHQMIYGYTF. Variable domain in full (rest from reference TRBV7-2 and TRBJ1-2): GAGVSQSPSNKVTEKGKDVELRCDPISGHTALYWYRQSLGQGLEFLIYFQGNSAPDKSGLPSDRFSAERTGGSVSTLTIQRTQQEDSAVYLCASSLAHQMIYGYTFGSGTRLTVV.

The rearrangement links TRBV5-4 to TRBJ2-2; tentatively, D is TRBD1 (6 bases). The V and J ends lost 0 bases and 5 bases respectively, with 11 bases between them. Per germline, CDR1 SGHNT and CDR2 YYREEE (reference sequence). The CDR3 is 15 amino acids. In nucleotides, the CDR3 is TGTGCCAGCAGCTTGGACAGGGTAGAAACCGGGGAGCTGTTTTTT. Protein sequence: CASSLDRVETGELFF. Filled out from reference TRBV5-4 and TRBJ2-2, the complete variable domain reads ETGVTQSPTHLIKTRGQQVTLRCSSQSGHNTVSWYQQALGQGPQFIFQYYREEENGRGNFPPRFSGLQFPNYSSELNVNALELDDSALYLCASSLDRVETGELFFGEGSRLTVL.

The chain employs TRBV2 and TRBJ2-1, with TRBD2 identical over 9 bases. V gave up 3 bases and J gave up 5 bases; unmatched junction bases: 2. Germline-derived CDR1 and CDR2 are SNHLY and FYNNEI. The length of the CDR3 is 14 residues. CDR3 sequence reads: CASSEASGDNEQFF. The CDR3 DNA is TGTGCCAGCAGTGAGGCTAGCGGGGACAATGAGCAGTTCTTC.